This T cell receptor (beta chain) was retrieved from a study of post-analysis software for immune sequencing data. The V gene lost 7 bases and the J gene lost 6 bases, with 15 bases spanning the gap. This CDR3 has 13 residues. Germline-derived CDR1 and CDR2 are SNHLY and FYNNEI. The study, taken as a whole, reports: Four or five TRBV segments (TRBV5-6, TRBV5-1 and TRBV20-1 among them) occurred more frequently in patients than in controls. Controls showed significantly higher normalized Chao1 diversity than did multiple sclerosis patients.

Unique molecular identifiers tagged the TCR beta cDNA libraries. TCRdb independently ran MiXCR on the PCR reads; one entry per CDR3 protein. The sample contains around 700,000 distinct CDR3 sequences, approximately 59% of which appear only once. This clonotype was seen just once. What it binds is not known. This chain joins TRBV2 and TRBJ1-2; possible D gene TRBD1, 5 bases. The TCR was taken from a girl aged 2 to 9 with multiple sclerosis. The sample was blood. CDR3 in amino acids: CASTARGGNGYTF. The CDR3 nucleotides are TGTGCCAGCACGGCTCGGGGGGGGAATGGCTACACCTTC.